The clone carrying this TCR beta chain was observed a few times. Its cognate antigen is unknown. Other DNA sequences from this sample encode an identical CDR3 as well. These data originate in a study of radiation and T cells in renal cell carcinoma. The overall study: Nephrectomy followed 15 Gy stereotactic body radiation by 4 weeks. General study points: No pretreatment tumor biopsies were available for baseline clonotypes. In blood, top tumor clones expanded by 2 weeks, shrinking by 4.

Measured with immunoSEQ multiplex PCR; TCRdb has only the in-frame clones, and not every one. The repertoire holds tens of thousands of clones, 80% to 90% seen once, with around 21% in the top ten. Time point: blood 2 weeks post-SBRT. The treatment was: 15 Gy SBRT to primary tumor, nephrectomy 4 weeks later. From germline, CDR1 is SGDLS and CDR2 YYNGEE. Trimming removed 4 bases from V and 5 bases from J, with 12 bases in between. The CDR3 has 13 residues. This chain joins TRBV9 and TRBJ1-1; a weak D match, TRBD1 (6 bases). The source was blood, collected from a patient whose treatment included radiotherapy and nephrectomy. The sequence was obtained from a woman aged 45-60 years with renal cell carcinoma. The CDR3 region is CASSPGGRTEAFF. CDR3 in DNA: TGTGCCAGCAGCCCGGGGGGCCGGACTGAAGCTTTCTTT.